This TCR delta chain was found in a study of γδ T cells in repeated Plasmodium falciparum infection. Study information: Malian gammadelta TCRs were studied during no-transmission periods and across acute malaria episodes. Whole-study findings and limits: Vgamma9/Vdelta2+ repertoires stayed stably polyclonal over time and infection.

Bulk repertoires came from Vgamma9/Vdelta2+ or Vdelta2-negative gammadelta T cells flow-sorted from PBMC. In this sample, this clone is medium-sized. Its antigen is unknown. Other DNA sequences in this sample translate to the same CDR3. V was pared by 0 bases and J by 0 bases, with 11 bases of the junction left unmatched. Germline CDR1 and CDR2: GEAIGNYY and EKD. The CDR3 has 18 residues. Each sorted gammadelta sample had TRG and TRD chains sequenced. TCRdb reprocessed the multiplex PCR reads through CATT. The table lists over 90,000 delta-chain clones, approximately 0.96% of them singletons. This chain connects TRDV2 to TRDJ1; 8 bases align to TRDD3. Sequencing input: gamma-delta T cells from blood. The source is a pool of human donors (malaria-infected and uninfected, not separated). The CDR3 DNA reads TGTGCCTGTGACACCAGGTCTGGGGGAACGTGGTACACCGATAAACTCATCTTT. Translated: CACDTRSGGTWYTDKLIF.